These 32 T cell receptor beta chains were sequenced from one sample in a study of early T cells in non-severe SARS-CoV-2 infection. TCRdb fed the 5' RACE reads into MiXCR, producing one record per CDR3 protein. The sample yields roughly 55,000 distinct CDR3 sequences, roughly 6.2% seen once. The sequencing input was whole blood. Receptors were obtained from an adult who was a healthcare worker with PCR-confirmed SARS-CoV-2 infection or an uninfected control (not recorded which).

This clonotype was observed a few times. Here the CDR3 DNA reads TGTGCCAGCTCACCTAGACTGGACAGGGAGAGGGAAAAACTGTTTTTT. As protein: CASSPRLDREREKLFF. The rearrangement joins TRBV18 to TRBJ1-4; 8 bases agree with TRBD1. The trim removed 3 bases at V and 8 bases at J, leaving 11 bases unmatched. This CDR3 spans 16 amino acids. The germline V gene encodes CDR1 KGHSH and CDR2 LQKENI.

The sample holds many counts of this clonotype. The rearrangement joins TRBV6-5 to TRBJ2-7, with D perhaps assigned TRBD1 or TRBD2 (5 bases each). CDR1 and CDR2 from the germline V gene are MNHEY and SVGAGI. Trimming left V 6 bases short and J 3 bases short, with 12 bases between. CDR3 length equals 13 residues. The CDR3 sequence is CASRGLALYEQYF. The DNA for the CDR3 is TGTGCCAGCAGGGGGCTAGCACTCTACGAGCAGTACTTC.

This clonotype showed up many times. The CDR3 coding sequence is TGCGCCAGCAGCCTAGCCCCGGGGCTCCGACAGGGTGGCTACAATGAGCAGTTCTTC. Its protein product is CASSLAPGLRQGGYNEQFF. J is TRBJ2-1 and V is TRBV5-1; 7 positions match TRBD1. CDR3 length: 19 residues. Unmatched junction bases numbered 19, after V lost 4 bases and J lost 3 bases. Per germline, CDR1 SGHRS and CDR2 YFSETQ.

This clonotype was observed many times. The J gene is TRBJ2-7, the V gene TRBV28, with D unresolved. V lost 3 bases to trimming and J lost 0 bases, with 12 bases between them. The CDR3 runs 15 residues. Germline lookup yields CDR1 MDHEN and CDR2 SYDVKM. The CDR3 here is CASSFTVGSSYEQYF. The CDR3 DNA reads TGTGCCAGCAGTTTTACCGTGGGCAGCTCCTACGAGCAGTACTTC.

The table lists this clonotype with many counts. The V and J genes are TRBV4-2 and TRBJ2-2, with 8 positions matching TRBD1. CDR1 is LGHNA and CDR2 is YNFKEQ in the germline V gene. The length of the CDR3 is 15 residues. V dropped 4 bases and J dropped 6; count of bases not matched to a gene: 7. The CDR3: CASSPSRDRSGELFF. CDR3 nucleotide sequence: TGTGCCAGCAGCCCGTCCCGGGACAGGTCCGGGGAGCTGTTTTTT.

Many counts were recorded for this clonotype. A junction end diverges from the germline sequence, so it may reflect a read error. This rearrangement joins TRBV7-7 to TRBJ2-5; D remains unclear. CDR3 length: 12 residues. Germline loops: CDR1 SSHAT, CDR2 FNYEAQ (reference sequence). CDR3 bases: TGTGCTAGCAGTCCAACTCAGGAGACCCAGTACTTC. Amino acids: CASSPTQETQYF.

The rearrangement links TRBV5-5 to TRBJ1-1; D possibly corresponds to TRBD1 (5 bases). Trimming took off 2 bases at V and 0 bases at J, with 17 bases between the two ends. Per the germline V gene, CDR1 is SGHKS and CDR2 is YYEKEE (reference sequence). The CDR3 spans 17 residues. This CDR3 reads CASSFAGIRTMNTEAFF. CDR3 DNA sequence: TGTGCCAGCAGCTTTGCTGGGATTAGGACAATGAACACTGAAGCTTTCTTT. The full variable domain, rest sourced from reference TRBV5-5 and TRBJ1-1, is DAGVTQSPTHLIKTRGQQVTLRCSPISGHKSVSWYQQVLGQGPQFIFQYYEKEERGRGNFPDRFSARQFPNYSSELNVNALLLGDSALYLCASSFAGIRTMNTEAFFGQGTRLTVV.

This clonotype came up many times. The chain combines TRBV20-1 with TRBJ1-2; D is ambiguous. The CDR3 consists of 16 residues. Germline V gene lookup returns CDR1 DFQATT and CDR2 SNEGSKA (reference sequence). Trimming stripped 0 bases from V and 6 bases from J, with 20 bases between. The CDR3 DNA sequence: TGCAGTGCTAGAGATCCGGCTCACAAAACCCTCCATGGCTACACCTTC. Translating gives CSARDPAHKTLHGYTF.

At least ten counts were recorded for this clonotype. The J gene is TRBJ1-2, the V gene TRBV10-3; D not resolved. Germline CDR1 and CDR2: ENHRY and SYGVKD. V was cut by 5 bases and J by 0 bases, with 7 bases left in between. The CDR3 sequence is 13 residues long. The CDR3 DNA reads TGTGCCATCAGTCCCGGAGCTAACTATGGCTACACCTTC. This gives the protein CAISPGANYGYTF.

In its sample, this clonotype was seen many times. V is TRBV7-2 and J is TRBJ2-3; D unresolved. This CDR3 spans 13 amino acids. V was shortened by 2 bases and J by 4 bases, with 7 bases between the two germline ends. Per germline, CDR1 SGHTA and CDR2 FQGNSA. The CDR3 nucleotides are TGTGCCAGCAGCTTAACCCTAGCAGATACGCAGTATTTT. Translation gives CASSLTLADTQYF.

The chain links TRBV6-2 or TRBV6-3 to TRBJ1-2; D is unresolved. CDR1 MNHEY and CDR2 SVGEGT come from the germline V gene. The CDR3 is 14 amino acids. The V and J ends lost 4 bases and 0 bases respectively, with 9 bases between them. As DNA, the CDR3 is TGTGCCAGCAGTTCGCCAGGAACTAACTATGGCTACACCTTC. Its translation is CASSSPGTNYGYTF.

The CDR3 DNA sequence: TGTGCCAGCAGCTGGGACCGATCTGAGCAGTTCTTC. It yields the protein CASSWDRSEQFF. V and J are TRBV5-5 and TRBJ2-1; D might be TRBD1 or TRBD2, each matching 5 bases. The V gene lost 3 bases and the J gene lost 9 bases, with 10 bases spanning the gap. In germline, CDR1 is SGHKS, CDR2 YYEKEE (reference sequence). CDR3 length equals 12 residues.

This clonotype was seen at least ten times. This chain joins TRBV5-1 and TRBJ1-3; TRBD1 aligns across 8 bases. From germline, CDR1 is SGHRS and CDR2 YFSETQ. The V gene end was trimmed by 4 bases and the J gene end by 0 bases; junction bases not matched to a gene: 6. This CDR3 region has 16 residues. CDR3 loop: CASSVGQESSGNTIYF. The CDR3 coding sequence is TGCGCCAGCAGCGTGGGACAGGAGAGCTCTGGAAACACCATATATTTT. Variable domain in full (rest from reference TRBV5-1 and TRBJ1-3): KAGVTQTPRYLIKTRGQQVTLSCSPISGHRSVSWYQQTPGQGLQFLFEYFSETQRNKGNFPGRFSGRQFSNSRSEMNVSTLELGDSALYLCASSVGQESSGNTIYFGEGSWLTVV.

Ten or more counts support this clonotype. The chain uses TRBV4-3 and TRBJ2-5; TRBD2 agrees at 8 bases. Germline CDR1 is LGHNA and CDR2 is YSLEER. The V and J ends lost 1 base and 5 bases, in that order; junction bases with no gene match: 3. The length of the CDR3 is 14 residues. CDR3 residues: CASSQGSGEETQYF. CDR3 DNA sequence: TGCGCCAGCAGCCAAGGTAGCGGGGAGGAGACCCAGTACTTC.

There are many counts of this clonotype. V usage is TRBV12-3 or TRBV12-4 and J usage is TRBJ1-1; 9 bases line up with TRBD1. Trimming took 5 bases from V and 5 from J; bases not matched to a gene: 12. This CDR3 has 16 residues. This chain's CDR3 is CASSLRGGTGMTEAFF. CDR3 bases: TGTGCCAGCAGTCTCCGAGGGGGGACAGGGATGACTGAAGCTTTCTTT.

CDR3 protein: CASSNGPGADTQYF. CDR3 DNA sequence: TGCGCCAGCAGCAATGGACCCGGGGCAGATACGCAGTATTTT. This rearrangement joins TRBV4-1 to TRBJ2-3, with D perhaps TRBD2 (5 bases). From germline, CDR1 is MGHRA and CDR2 YSYEKL. The CDR3 covers 14 residues. V lost 5 bases and J lost 4, with 13 bases in between.

This clonotype was seen ten or more times. Written as DNA, the CDR3 is TGCAGTGCTAGAAGTAACGAGCAGTACTTC. Residues: CSARSNEQYF. This chain uses TRBV20-1 with TRBJ2-7; D is unclear. Looked up from germline, CDR1 is DFQATT and CDR2 is SNEGSKA (reference sequence). The CDR3 has 10 residues. V was clipped by 2 bases and J by 5 bases, with 4 bases between them.

This clonotype was seen repeatedly, ten times or more. The chain couples TRBV11-3 to TRBJ2-1; D remains unclear. V dropped 1 base and J dropped 7 bases, with 8 bases sitting between them. Germline CDR1 is SGHNT and CDR2 is YENEEA. The CDR3 length is 13 residues. CDR3 DNA sequence: TGTGCCAGCAGCTTAGGTAGGCAGAATGAGCAGTTCTTC. It specifies CASSLGRQNEQFF.

This clonotype was observed a handful of times. J is TRBJ2-7 and V is TRBV20-1; D is perhaps TRBD2 (5 bases). V was pared by 5 bases and J by 5 bases, with 22 bases between. The CDR3 spans 15 residues. In germline, CDR1 is DFQATT, CDR2 SNEGSKA (reference sequence). The CDR3 nucleotides read TGCAGTGCTTCCGCCCAAGCCCGGGGTACTGACGAGCAGTACTTC. Translating it yields CSASAQARGTDEQYF.

This clonotype was seen many times. This rearrangement joins TRBV20-1 to TRBJ2-1, with D perhaps given as TRBD1 or TRBD2 (5 bases each). CDR3 length equals 15 residues. Germline lookup yields CDR1 DFQATT and CDR2 SNEGSKA (reference sequence). The V and J ends lost 6 bases and 8 bases respectively, with 23 bases between them. CDR3 DNA sequence: TGCAGTGCCCTATCTCCAGCGGCCTCGGGGCATGAGCAGTTCTTC. This translates into CSALSPAASGHEQFF.

This clonotype occurred a few times. V is TRBV20-1 and J is TRBJ2-1, with a weak D call TRBD2 (6 bases). Germline CDR1 reads DFQATT; CDR2 reads SNEGSKA (reference sequence). V was clipped by 5 bases and J by 4 bases, with 18 bases between them. The CDR3 consists of 15 residues. The CDR3 spells CSADRLGGLYNEQFF. The CDR3 nucleotides are TGCAGTGCTGACCGATTGGGGGGTCTTTACAATGAGCAGTTCTTC.

This clonotype was seen many times. The chain carries TRBV11-2 and TRBJ2-5; D is possibly TRBD2 (5 bases). V gave up 0 bases and J gave up 2 bases, with 10 bases separating them. The CDR3 loop spans 15 amino acids. Per germline, CDR1 SGHAT and CDR2 FQNNGV. The CDR3 is CASSLDIGEQETQYF. DNA for the CDR3: TGTGCCAGCAGCTTAGATATCGGGGAACAAGAGACCCAGTACTTC.

This clonotype was seen a few times. CDR3 region: CASSLGTQTQYF. The CDR3 nucleotides are TGTGCCAGCAGCTTAGGGACCCAGACCCAGTACTTC. The rearrangement links TRBV11-2 to TRBJ2-5; no clear D gene. CDR1 and CDR2 from the germline V gene are SGHAT and FQNNGV. V dropped 1 base and J dropped 6 bases, with 6 bases sitting between them. The CDR3 loop spans 12 amino acids.

This clonotype was detected a few times. The chain is built from TRBV29-1 and TRBJ2-1; no firm D call. The CDR3 has 12 amino acids. Trimming removed 1 base from V and 7 bases from J, with 8 bases in between. In germline, CDR1 is SQVTM, CDR2 ANQGSEA. This CDR3 is CSVEGAINEQFF. The CDR3 DNA reads TGCAGCGTTGAAGGCGCTATTAATGAGCAGTTCTTC.

The rearrangement joins TRBV5-1 to TRBJ1-5, with 9 bases aligning to TRBD1. J gave up 7 bases and V 4 bases, and 9 bases lay outside the gene matches. CDR3 length: 15 amino acids. CDR1 is SGHRS, CDR2 YFSETQ, per germline. CDR3 in DNA: TGCGCCAGCAGCGAGGGGACAGGGTATGAACAGCCCCAGCATTTT. It translates to CASSEGTGYEQPQHF. Full variable domain (remainder filled in from reference TRBV5-1 and TRBJ1-5): KAGVTQTPRYLIKTRGQQVTLSCSPISGHRSVSWYQQTPGQGLQFLFEYFSETQRNKGNFPGRFSGRQFSNSRSEMNVSTLELGDSALYLCASSEGTGYEQPQHFGDGTRLSIL.

The chain combines TRBV10-3 with TRBJ1-5; 9 positions match TRBD1. Germline V gives CDR1 ENHRY, CDR2 SYGVKD. The CDR3 is 13 amino acids. Trimming removed 10 bases from V and 3 bases from J; junction bases left unmatched: 4. The CDR3 DNA sequence: TGTGCCACGGGACAGGGCGCCAATCAGCCCCAGCATTTT. Its translation: CATGQGANQPQHF.

The chain couples TRBV9 to TRBJ2-3; D is uncertain. CDR1 and CDR2 (germline): SGDLS, YYNGEE. V was shortened by 3 bases and J by 4 bases, with 12 bases between the two germline ends. The CDR3 totals 14 residues. The CDR3 sequence is CASSARVGSDTQYF. CDR3 nucleotides: TGTGCCAGCAGCGCGCGCGTAGGGTCAGATACGCAGTATTTT.

This clonotype was counted ten times or more. The chain combines TRBV20-1 with TRBJ2-1; 9 bases agree with TRBD1. The CDR3 length is 15 residues. J gave up 4 bases and V 3 bases, and 7 bases lay outside the gene matches. Germline V gene sequence: CDR1 DFQATT, CDR2 SNEGSKA (reference sequence). CDR3 sequence (DNA): TGCAGTGCTAGTGATACCGGGACAGGGTACAATGAGCAGTTCTTC. This translates into CSASDTGTGYNEQFF.

This clonotype came up a few times. The J gene is TRBJ1-6, the V gene TRBV11-2; no reliable D call. V was clipped by 2 bases and J by 0 bases, with 14 bases between them. The CDR3 is 18 residues long. The germline V gene has CDR1 SGHAT and CDR2 FQNNGV. This CDR3 is CASSLRPEQSSYNSPLHF. The CDR3 DNA follows: TGTGCCAGCAGCTTACGGCCAGAACAAAGCTCCTATAATTCACCCCTCCACTTT.

This clonotype appeared many times. V usage is TRBV20-1 and J usage is TRBJ2-2; TRBD1 might be the D (7 bases). The CDR3 has 17 amino acids. Between the trimmed V and J ends, which lost 2 bases and 1 base, there was a span of 17 bases. The V gene's germline CDR1 is DFQATT and CDR2 SNEGSKA (reference sequence). CDR3 residues: CSARPLGGGENTGELFF. CDR3 bases: TGCAGTGCTAGACCCCTCGGAGGGGGCGAGAACACCGGGGAGCTGTTTTTT.

A few counts support this clonotype. The gene calls are TRBV5-4 and TRBJ2-3; the D gene is possibly TRBD1 (5 bases). Germline V gives CDR1 SGHNT, CDR2 YYREEE (reference sequence). V lost 4 bases to trimming and J lost 4 bases, with 22 bases between them. The CDR3 consists of 17 residues. The CDR3 protein is CASSPGYTSLGPDTQYF. In DNA form, the CDR3 reads TGTGCCAGCAGCCCGGGCTACACTTCACTGGGGCCAGATACGCAGTATTTT.

Only a few counts were recorded for this clonotype. The chain joins TRBV7-2 to TRBJ1-2, with D perhaps matching TRBD1 (6 bases). Trimming took off 1 base at V and 4 bases at J, with 13 bases between the two ends. In germline, CDR1 is SGHTA, CDR2 FQGNSA. The length of the CDR3 is 15 residues. CDR3 sequence reads: CASSLDGTPTYGYTF. In nucleotides, the CDR3 is TGTGCCAGCAGCTTAGATGGGACACCCACCTATGGCTACACCTTC.